This TCR beta chain was captured in a study of CD8 T cells in ankylosing spondylitis. Germline-derived CDR1 and CDR2 are KGHSH and LQKENI. The V gene lost 3 bases and the J gene lost 0 bases, with 12 bases spanning the gap. The CDR3 totals 16 residues. Overall study results and limits: The authors found the disease-linked clones to be CD8+ and relatively rare in peripheral blood. In reactive arthritis synovial fluid and blood, some motif variants had been reported before. A motif of under ten highly homologous TCR beta variants was seen as apparently characteristic of ankylosing spondylitis blood. The clones that were linked to disease were reported to be significantly enriched in matched synovial fluid samples from ankylosing spondylitis patients.

Concerning this clonotype: The antigen remains unidentified.

Libraries for TCR beta were made by quantitative 5'-RACE with molecular barcodes. TCRdb reanalysed the 5' RACE reads using MiXCR and keeps one entry per CDR3 protein. The sample carries a few hundred thousand distinct CDR3 sequences, less than 10% recorded once. The material sequenced was blood, either unsorted or a sorted T cell fraction (not recorded which). This chain uses TRBV18 with TRBJ2-4; D is ambiguous. The TCR sequence derives from a male donor with ankylosing spondylitis. CDR3 loop: CASSPEQVLAKNIQYF. The DNA of the CDR3 is TGTGCCAGCTCACCCGAGCAGGTCTTAGCCAAAAACATTCAGTACTTC.